These T cell receptor beta chains were read from a single sample in a study of Ad26.COV2.S vaccination and SARS-CoV-2 variants. Sequencing used immunoSEQ multiplex PCR; TCRdb keeps in-frame clones, though not all of them. This sample has over 300,000 clones; under 90% occur once, and the top ten carry almost 7.5%. The specimen was peripheral blood, collected in a trial of Ad26.COV2.S vaccine versus placebo. These receptors were taken from a person aged 18-60 years who received the Ad26.COV2.S COVID-19 vaccine or a placebo. Both conserved end residues are part of each CDR3. The D gene is left open where the match is weak. Clone size is not always given. Where it is, it says once, few, many or a class for expanded clones.

J: TRBJ1-5
length: 15
D: TRBD1
V: TRBV19
size: NA
DNA: TGTGCCAGTAGTATAGGACAGGGCAGCAATCAGCCCCAGCATTTT
CDR3: CASSIGQGSNQPQHF

J: TRBJ2-7
length: 13
D: NA
V: TRBV7-2
size: few
DNA: TGTGCCAGCAGCTTAATAAATCCCTACGAGCAGTACTTC
CDR3: CASSLINPYEQYF

J: TRBJ2-5
length: 16
D: TRBD2
V: TRBV6-2/TRBV6-3
size: NA
DNA: TGTGCCAGCAGTTACCTAGCGGGGGAGACCCGGGAGACCCAGTACTTC
CDR3: CASSYLAGETRETQYF

J: TRBJ2-7
length: 14
D: TRBD2
V: TRBV11-2
size: NA
DNA: TGTGCCAGCAGCTTTGAGCGGGGGGCCTACGAGCAGTACTTC
CDR3: CASSFERGAYEQYF

J: TRBJ1-2
length: 15
D: NA
V: TRBV5-4
size: NA
DNA: TGTGCCAGCAGGAGTCTACCTTTAGCTAACTATGGCTACACCTTC
CDR3: CASRSLPLANYGYTF

J: TRBJ2-1
length: 11
D: NA
V: TRBV10-1
size: NA
DNA: TGCGCCAGCAGCCAAGGACCGACCCAGTTCTTC
CDR3: CASSQGPTQFF

J: TRBJ2-2
length: 13
D: NA
V: TRBV11-2
size: NA
DNA: TGTGCCAGCAGCTCAAACCTGTTCGGGGAGCTGTTTTTT
CDR3: CASSSNLFGELFF

J: TRBJ2-1
length: 15
D: NA
V: TRBV7-3
size: NA
DNA: TGTGCCAGCAGCCCCCAGGGACCGGGGTCTAATGAGCAGTTCTTC
CDR3: CASSPQGPGSNEQFF

J: TRBJ1-5
length: 16
D: NA
V: TRBV7-8
size: NA
DNA: TGTGCCAGCAGCTTAGTAAGTGGGGGGCTCAATCAGCCCCAGCATTTT
CDR3: CASSLVSGGLNQPQHF

J: TRBJ2-2
length: 15
D: NA
V: TRBV7-9
size: NA
DNA: TGTGCCAGCAGCTTATTGGCTTTTTCGGCAGGGGAGCTGTTTTTT
CDR3: CASSLLAFSAGELFF

J: TRBJ2-3
length: 14
D: TRBD1
V: TRBV19
size: NA
DNA: TGTGCCAGTAGCAGGGGGCGCGGCACAGATACGCAGTATTTT
CDR3: CASSRGRGTDTQYF

J: TRBJ1-1
length: 13
D: NA
V: TRBV24-1
size: NA
DNA: TGTGCCACCATGGGGACATCGAACACTGAAGCTTTCTTT
CDR3: CATMGTSNTEAFF

J: TRBJ2-7
length: 16
D: TRBD2
V: TRBV5-6
size: NA
DNA: TGTGCCAGCAGCCCCTATAGACTAGCGGGCTCCTACGAGCAGTACTTC
CDR3: CASSPYRLAGSYEQYF

J: TRBJ2-1
length: 14
D: TRBD2
V: TRBV5-4
size: NA
DNA: TGTGCCAGCAGCTTTACGGGACTATTGAATGAGCAGTTCTTC
CDR3: CASSFTGLLNEQFF

J: TRBJ2-7
length: 14
D: NA
V: TRBV2
size: NA
DNA: TGTGCCAGCAGGAGACTGGGAAGCTCCTACGAGCAGTACTTC
CDR3: CASRRLGSSYEQYF

J: TRBJ2-7
length: 16
D: TRBD1
V: TRBV4-2
size: NA
DNA: TGTGCCAGCAGCCAAGATGGATGGGGACAGGGCTACGAGCAGTACTTC
CDR3: CASSQDGWGQGYEQYF

J: TRBJ2-2
length: 15
D: TRBD1
V: TRBV3-1/TRBV3-2
size: NA
DNA: TGTGCCAGCTCCCGACAGGGGGCTACGGACGGGGAGCTGTTTTTT
CDR3: CASSRQGATDGELFF

J: TRBJ2-1
length: 17
D: NA
V: TRBV27
size: NA
DNA: TGTGCCAGCAGTTTCGTGAATGGACTCCCCTCCTACAATGAGCAGTTCTTC
CDR3: CASSFVNGLPSYNEQFF

J: TRBJ2-7
length: 14
D: TRBD1
V: TRBV5-1
size: NA
DNA: TGCGCCAGCAGTACCGGGACAGTCTCCTACGAGCAGTACTTC
CDR3: CASSTGTVSYEQYF

J: TRBJ1-2
length: 14
D: NA
V: TRBV7-9
size: NA
DNA: TGTGCCAGCAGCTTAGAAAGGGTTAACTATGGCTACACCTTC
CDR3: CASSLERVNYGYTF

J: TRBJ2-4
length: 8
D: NA
V: TRBV27
size: NA
DNA: TGTGCCAGCTCGCGAGTAAACTTC
CDR3: CASSRVNF

J: TRBJ1-1
length: 13
D: TRBD1
V: TRBV29-1
size: NA
DNA: TGCAGCGGCGGGGACAGCACAGGGACTGAAGCTTTCTTT
CDR3: CSGGDSTGTEAFF

J: TRBJ1-4
length: 16
D: TRBD1
V: TRBV11-2
size: NA
DNA: TGTGCCAGCAGCTTACCAAGACAGGGGTTGGGAGAAAAACTGTTTTTT
CDR3: CASSLPRQGLGEKLFF

J: TRBJ2-3
length: 15
D: TRBD1
V: TRBV7-6
size: once
DNA: TGTGCCAGCAGCCTCCGGGACAGGGTGACAGATACGCAGTATTTT
CDR3: CASSLRDRVTDTQYF

J: TRBJ1-1
length: 14
D: NA
V: TRBV20-1
size: NA
DNA: TGCAGTGCTTGTGAAGGGGCCCTTGGGACTGAAGCTTTCTTT
CDR3: CSACEGALGTEAFF

J: TRBJ1-3
length: 17
D: NA
V: TRBV9
size: NA
DNA: TGTGCCAGCAGCCCGAACGCCGCCGGGACCGGGGGGTACACCATATATTTT
CDR3: CASSPNAAGTGGYTIYF

J: TRBJ2-3
length: 16
D: TRBD2
V: TRBV27
size: NA
DNA: TGTGCCAGCAGTTTGATGGCGGGGGGGTCCACAGATACGCAGTATTTT
CDR3: CASSLMAGGSTDTQYF

J: TRBJ2-1
length: 11
D: TRBD1
V: TRBV19
size: NA
DNA: TGTGCCAGTCGGACAGGGGAGGAGCAGTTCTTC
CDR3: CASRTGEEQFF

J: TRBJ2-3
length: 15
D: TRBD1
V: TRBV18
size: NA
DNA: TGTGCCAGCTCGGTCTACAGGGGCAGCACAGATACGCAGTATTTT
CDR3: CASSVYRGSTDTQYF

J: TRBJ2-3
length: 11
D: NA
V: TRBV20-1
size: NA
DNA: TGCAGTGCTAGATTAGGGGATACGCAGTATTTT
CDR3: CSARLGDTQYF

J: TRBJ2-1
length: 15
D: TRBD2
V: TRBV14
size: few
DNA: TGTGCCAGCAGCGACGAGCGGGAGGGCCGCAATGAGCAGTTCTTC
CDR3: CASSDEREGRNEQFF

J: TRBJ1-2
length: 13
D: NA
V: TRBV19
size: NA
DNA: TGTGCCAGTAGTCTCGGTTGGAGCTATGGCTACACCTTC
CDR3: CASSLGWSYGYTF

J: TRBJ2-1
length: 12
D: NA
V: TRBV18
size: NA
DNA: TGTGCCAGCGGAAGCCTGCACAATGAGCAGTTCTTC
CDR3: CASGSLHNEQFF

J: TRBJ1-2
length: 14
D: TRBD1
V: TRBV5-4
size: NA
DNA: TGTGCCAGCAGCGGTGGACAGGGGAACTATGGCTACACCTTC
CDR3: CASSGGQGNYGYTF

J: TRBJ2-7
length: 15
D: TRBD1
V: TRBV15
size: NA
DNA: TGTGCCACCAGCAAAACGGGACAGGGTGTCTACGAGCAGTACTTC
CDR3: CATSKTGQGVYEQYF

J: TRBJ1-2
length: 14
D: NA
V: TRBV7-9
size: few
DNA: TGTGCCAGCAGCTTAGTCGGTCAGCTCTATGGCTACACCTTC
CDR3: CASSLVGQLYGYTF

J: TRBJ1-3
length: 15
D: NA
V: TRBV6-5
size: NA
DNA: TGTGCCAGCAGTTTCCAGGGCTCCTCTGGAAACACCATATATTTT
CDR3: CASSFQGSSGNTIYF